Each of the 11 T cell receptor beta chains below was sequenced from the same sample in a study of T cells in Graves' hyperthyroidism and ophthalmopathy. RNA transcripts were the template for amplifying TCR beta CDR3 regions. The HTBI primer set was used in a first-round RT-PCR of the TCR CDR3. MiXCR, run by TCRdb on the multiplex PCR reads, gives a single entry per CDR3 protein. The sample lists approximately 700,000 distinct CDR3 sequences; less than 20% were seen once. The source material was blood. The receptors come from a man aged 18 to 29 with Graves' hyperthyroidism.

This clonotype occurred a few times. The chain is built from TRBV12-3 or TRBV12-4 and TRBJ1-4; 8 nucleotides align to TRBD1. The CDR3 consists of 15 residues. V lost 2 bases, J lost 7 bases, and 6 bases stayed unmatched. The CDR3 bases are TGTGCCAGCAGTTTAATCAGGGGGCGCGGTGAAAAACTGTTTTTT. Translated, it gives CASSLIRGRGEKLFF.

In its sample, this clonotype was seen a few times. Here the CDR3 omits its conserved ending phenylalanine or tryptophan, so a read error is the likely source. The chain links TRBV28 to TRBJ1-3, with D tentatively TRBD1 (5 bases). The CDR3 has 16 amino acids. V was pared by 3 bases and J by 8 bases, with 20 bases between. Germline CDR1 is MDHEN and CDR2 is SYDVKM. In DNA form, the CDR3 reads TGTGCCAGCAGTTTCCCCTCCCAGGGAGTTGGGGACACCATATATCTT. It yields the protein CASSFPSQGVGDTIYL.

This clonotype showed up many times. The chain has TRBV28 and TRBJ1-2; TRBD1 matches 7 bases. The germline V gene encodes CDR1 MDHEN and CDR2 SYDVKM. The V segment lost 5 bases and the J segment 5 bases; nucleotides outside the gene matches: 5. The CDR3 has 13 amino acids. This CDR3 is CASSDSQGYGYTF. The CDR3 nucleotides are TGTGCCAGCAGTGATTCACAGGGGTATGGCTACACCTTC.

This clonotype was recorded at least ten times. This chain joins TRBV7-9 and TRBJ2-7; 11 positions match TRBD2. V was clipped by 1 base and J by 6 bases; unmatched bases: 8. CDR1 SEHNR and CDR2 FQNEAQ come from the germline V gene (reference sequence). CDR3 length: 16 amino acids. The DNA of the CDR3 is TGTGCCAGCAGCTTAGGGGGGGGACTAGCGGTCCGCGAGCAGTACTTC. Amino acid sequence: CASSLGGGLAVREQYF.

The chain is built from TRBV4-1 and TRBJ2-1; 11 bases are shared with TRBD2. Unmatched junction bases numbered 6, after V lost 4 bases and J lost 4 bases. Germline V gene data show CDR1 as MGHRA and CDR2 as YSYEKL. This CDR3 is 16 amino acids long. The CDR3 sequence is CASSRVVAGGYNEQFF. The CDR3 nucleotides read TGCGCCAGCAGCCGCGTAGTAGCGGGAGGGTACAATGAGCAGTTCTTC.

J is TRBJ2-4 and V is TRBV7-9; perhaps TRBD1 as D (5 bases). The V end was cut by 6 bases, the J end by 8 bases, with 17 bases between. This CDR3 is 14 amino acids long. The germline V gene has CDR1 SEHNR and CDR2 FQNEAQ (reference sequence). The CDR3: CASRDGAQSDIQYF. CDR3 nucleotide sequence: TGTGCCAGCAGAGATGGGGCCCAGTCGGACATTCAGTACTTC.

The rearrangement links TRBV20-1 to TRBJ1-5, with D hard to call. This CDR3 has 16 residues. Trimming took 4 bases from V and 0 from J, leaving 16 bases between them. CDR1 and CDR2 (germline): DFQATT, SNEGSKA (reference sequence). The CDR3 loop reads CSATPGGRSSNQPQHF. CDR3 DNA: TGCAGTGCTACGCCCGGAGGACGGAGTAGCAATCAGCCCCAGCATTTT.

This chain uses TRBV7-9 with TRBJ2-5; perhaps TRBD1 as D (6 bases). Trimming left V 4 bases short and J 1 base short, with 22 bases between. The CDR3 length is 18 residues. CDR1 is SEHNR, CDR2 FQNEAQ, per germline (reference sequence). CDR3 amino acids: CASSSRNFRQATQETQYF. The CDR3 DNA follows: TGTGCCAGCAGCTCCAGAAACTTCCGACAGGCGACCCAAGAGACCCAGTACTTC.

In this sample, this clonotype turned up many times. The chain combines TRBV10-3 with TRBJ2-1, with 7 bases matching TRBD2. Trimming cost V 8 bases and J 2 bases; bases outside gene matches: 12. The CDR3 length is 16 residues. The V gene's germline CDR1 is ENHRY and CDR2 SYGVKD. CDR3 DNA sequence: TGTGCCATCGGAGATTTGAGCGGGGCCCCCTACAATGAGCAGTTCTTC. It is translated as CAIGDLSGAPYNEQFF.

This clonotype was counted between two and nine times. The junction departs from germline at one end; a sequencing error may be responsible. In nucleotides, the CDR3 is TGTGCCATCAAGGGGACAGGGAACGCCGGGGAGCTGTTTTTT. Residues: CAIKGTGNAGELFF. V usage is TRBV10-3 and J usage is TRBJ2-2; 9 bases are shared with TRBD1. CDR1 is ENHRY, CDR2 SYGVKD, per germline. The CDR3 length is 14 residues.

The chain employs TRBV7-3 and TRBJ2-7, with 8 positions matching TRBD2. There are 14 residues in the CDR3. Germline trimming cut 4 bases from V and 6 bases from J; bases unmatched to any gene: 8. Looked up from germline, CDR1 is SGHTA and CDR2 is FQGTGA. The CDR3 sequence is CASSSLAAGGEQYF. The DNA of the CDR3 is TGTGCCAGCAGCTCACTAGCGGCCGGGGGCGAGCAGTACTTC.